This passage covers 2 T cell receptor beta chains from one sample sequenced in a study of T cells in Graves' hyperthyroidism and ophthalmopathy. RNA transcripts provided the source from which TCR beta CDR3 regions were amplified. When the TCR CDR3 underwent first-round RT-PCR, the HTBI primer set was used. TCRdb reanalysed the multiplex PCR reads using MiXCR and keeps one entry per CDR3 protein. The sample includes 700,000 or so distinct CDR3 sequences, around 17% seen only once; the top ten take around 7.7%. Input material: blood. The receptor set was obtained from a young man with Graves' hyperthyroidism.

Only a few counts were recorded for this clonotype. This chain uses TRBV7-9 with TRBJ2-1; D remains ambiguous. Trimming left V 5 bases short and J 5 bases short, with 10 bases between. In germline, CDR1 is SEHNR, CDR2 FQNEAQ (reference sequence). This CDR3 spans 13 amino acids. DNA of the CDR3: TGTGCCAGCAGCCTGCTACTGGACAATGAGCAGTTCTTC. Amino acid sequence: CASSLLLDNEQFF.

This clonotype was seen at least ten times. This rearrangement joins TRBV7-2 to TRBJ2-3; 9 nucleotides match TRBD2. CDR1 SGHTA and CDR2 FQGNSA come from the germline V gene. J was trimmed by 5 bases and V by 8 bases; bases with no gene match: 5. The CDR3 loop spans 13 amino acids. The CDR3 spells CASGGRAGDTQYF. CDR3 coding DNA: TGTGCCAGCGGCGGGAGGGCGGGAGATACGCAGTATTTT. The whole variable domain, remainder taken from reference TRBV7-2 and TRBJ2-3, is GAGVSQSPSNKVTEKGKDVELRCDPISGHTALYWYRQSLGQGLEFLIYFQGNSAPDKSGLPSDRFSAERTGGSVSTLTIQRTQQEDSAVYLCASGGRAGDTQYFGPGTRLTVL.